Below, one T cell receptor beta chain is given with its context. Its antigen is unknown. This sample was taken from a study of T cell repertoires in cytomegalovirus infection. In TCRdb, the reads were re-called with MiXCR into one record per CDR3 protein. In the table there are about 770,000 distinct CDR3 sequences, around 29% of which are singletons. The junction had 7 bases not matched to a gene; V was cut back by 5 bases and J by 6 bases. This CDR3 is built from 13 residues. The germline V gene has CDR1 LNHDA and CDR2 SQIVND (reference sequence). V is TRBV19 and J is TRBJ2-7; TRBD1 matches at 7 bases. Sequencing was performed on cultured CD8+ T cells from PBMCs, taken from culture after CMV antigen stimulation. The sequence was collected from a human donor in good health (CMV status not recorded). Some clones in this sample may be carry-over from other donors' samples. In DNA, the CDR3 is TGTGCCAGTAGTCGGGACAGTGGACGCGAGCAGTACTTC. Its translation: CASSRDSGREQYF. The whole variable domain, remainder taken from reference TRBV19 and TRBJ2-7, is DGGITQSPKYLFRKEGQNVTLSCEQNLNHDAMYWYRQDPGQGLRLIYYSQIVNDFQKGDIAEGYSVSREKKESFPLTVTSAQKNPTAFYLCASSRDSGREQYFGPGTRLTVT.